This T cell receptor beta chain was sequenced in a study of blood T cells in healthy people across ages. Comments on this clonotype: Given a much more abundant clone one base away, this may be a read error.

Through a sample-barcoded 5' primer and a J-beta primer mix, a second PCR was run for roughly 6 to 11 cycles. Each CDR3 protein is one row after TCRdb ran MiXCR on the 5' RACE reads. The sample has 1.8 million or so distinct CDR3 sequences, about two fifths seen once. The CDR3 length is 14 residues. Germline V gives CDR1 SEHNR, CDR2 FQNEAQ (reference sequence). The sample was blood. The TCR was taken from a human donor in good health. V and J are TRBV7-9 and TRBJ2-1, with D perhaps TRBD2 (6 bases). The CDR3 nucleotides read TGTGCCGGCAGCCGTGCGGGGCCCTACAATGAGCAGTTCTTC. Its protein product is CAGSRAGPYNEQFF.